This record concerns one T cell receptor beta chain sequence. Germline V gives CDR1 MNHEY, CDR2 SMNVEV (reference sequence). The CDR3 consists of 17 residues. The junction had 9 bases not matched to a gene; V was cut back by 3 bases and J by 1 base. Measured with immunoSEQ multiplex PCR; TCRdb has only the in-frame clones, and not every one. The data contain a few hundred thousand clones, roughly 85% of them singletons. This entry is derived from a study of blood T cell repertoires in COVID-19. This receptor was obtained from a man aged 60 to 75 who had recovered from COVID-19. The rearrangement uses TRBV27 and TRBJ2-4; 7 positions agree with TRBD1. The source material was peripheral blood. As DNA, the CDR3 is TGTGCCAGCAGTTTCGGACCCCAGGGGGAGGCCAAAAACATTCAGTACTTC. This sequence encodes CASSFGPQGEAKNIQYF.